The rows below give T cell receptor beta chains drawn from one sample of a study of regulatory T cells in long-lasting Graves disease. TCRdb analysed the multiplex PCR reads with MiXCR anew, one entry per CDR3 protein. The sample shows some 370,000 distinct CDR3 sequences, roughly 12% of them seen only once. These records were also assigned to another study, of T cells in Graves' hyperthyroidism and ophthalmopathy.

The source material was peripheral blood mononuclear cells (PBMCs), sampled at new diagnosis, from a patient treated with antithyroid drugs. These receptors came from a woman between 18 and 29 years old with Graves disease. Both conserved end residues are trimmed from each CDR3. Some rows have no size entry. The others give once, few or many, or a class for an expanded clone.

j_gene	abundance	v_gene	CDR3aa
TRBJ2-2	NA	TRBV7-9	ARDRSAGELF
TRBJ2-2	many	TRBV6-1	ASNTDPGTGNTGELF
TRBJ2-1	many	TRBV20-1	SATRGGGGYNEQF
TRBJ2-1	many	TRBV18	ASSPMGNEQF
TRBJ1-6	few	TRBV2	ASRKPTGGIVSPLH
TRBJ1-2	many	TRBV10-2	ASRDTKTGGGYYGYT
TRBJ2-1	many	TRBV19	ASDVGVASYNEQF
TRBJ2-2	many	TRBV10-1	ASSESYGRNTGELF
TRBJ2-1	NA	TRBV3-1	ASLGLHNEQF
TRBJ1-1	many	TRBV28	ASSFFDSRNTEAF
TRBJ1-5	many	TRBV28	ASSLGRQGSSQPQH
TRBJ2-1	many	TRBV28	ASSWGGTRSQF
TRBJ1-3	NA	TRBV6-1	ASSLGQDSGNTIY
TRBJ1-3	many	TRBV6-5	ASSYTAGSSGNTIY
TRBJ2-1	NA	TRBV20-1	SARDIRGPSEQF
TRBJ1-1	many	TRBV20-1	SASPDRGNAEAF
TRBJ2-6	many	TRBV27	ASRQPGLAGDPGANVLT
TRBJ2-7	many	TRBV27	ASSLSTSYEQY
TRBJ1-5	many	TRBV15	ATSRDLREPQH
TRBJ1-1	many	TRBV2	ASSDSVGTEAF
TRBJ2-3	NA	TRBV20-1	SDRGTAQDTQY
TRBJ2-3	many	TRBV2	ASSQDHTDTQY